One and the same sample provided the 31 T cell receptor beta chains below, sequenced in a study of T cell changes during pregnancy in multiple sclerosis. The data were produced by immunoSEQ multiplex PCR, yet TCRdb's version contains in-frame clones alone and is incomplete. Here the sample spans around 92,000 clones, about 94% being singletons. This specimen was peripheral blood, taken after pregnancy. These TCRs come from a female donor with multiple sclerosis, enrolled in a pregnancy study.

The DNA for the CDR3 is TGTGCCAGCAGCTTCGGAGGGTCAGGGAGGAACGAGCAGTACTTC. Its translation: CASSFGGSGRNEQYF. The chain joins TRBV11-2 to TRBJ2-7, with a possible D match to TRBD2 (6 bases). Trimming left V 3 bases short and J 5 bases short, with 17 bases between. CDR1 and CDR2 (germline): SGHAT, FQNNGV. The CDR3 spans 15 residues.

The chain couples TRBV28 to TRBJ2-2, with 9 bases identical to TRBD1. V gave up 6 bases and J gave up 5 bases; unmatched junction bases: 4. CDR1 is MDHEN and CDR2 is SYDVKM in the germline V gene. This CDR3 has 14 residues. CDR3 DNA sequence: TGTGCCAGCAGCGGACAGGGGCGGACCGGGGAGCTGTTTTTT. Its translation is CASSGQGRTGELFF. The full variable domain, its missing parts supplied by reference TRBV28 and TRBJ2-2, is DVKVTQSSRYLVKRTGEKVFLECVQDMDHENMFWYRQDPGLGLRLIYFSYDVKMKEKGDIPEGYSVSREKKERFSLILESASTNQTSMYLCASSGQGRTGELFFGEGSRLTVL.

CDR3 DNA: TGTGCCAGCAGCGCAGGGACAGGGACCTACAATGAGCAGTTCTTC. It encodes CASSAGTGTYNEQFF. The chain joins TRBV5-6 to TRBJ2-1, with 9 bases matching TRBD1. The CDR3 has 15 amino acids. The V gene's germline CDR1 is SGHDT and CDR2 YYEEEE. Trimming took 4 bases from V and 2 from J; bases not matched to a gene: 4.

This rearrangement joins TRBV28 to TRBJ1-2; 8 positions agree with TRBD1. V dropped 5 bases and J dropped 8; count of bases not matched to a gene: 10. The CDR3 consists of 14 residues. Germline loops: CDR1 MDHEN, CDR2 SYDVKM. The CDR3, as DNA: TGTGCCAGCAGTCAGGGGGCGCGCTTCAGCGGCTACACCTTC. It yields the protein CASSQGARFSGYTF.

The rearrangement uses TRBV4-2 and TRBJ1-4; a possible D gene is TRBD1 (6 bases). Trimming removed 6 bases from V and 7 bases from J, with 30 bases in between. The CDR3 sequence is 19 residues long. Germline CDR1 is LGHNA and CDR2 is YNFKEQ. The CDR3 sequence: CASSLRDNYPFRGSEKLFF. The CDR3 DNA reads TGTGCCAGCAGTCTCCGGGACAACTACCCGTTTCGGGGTAGTGAAAAACTGTTTTTT.

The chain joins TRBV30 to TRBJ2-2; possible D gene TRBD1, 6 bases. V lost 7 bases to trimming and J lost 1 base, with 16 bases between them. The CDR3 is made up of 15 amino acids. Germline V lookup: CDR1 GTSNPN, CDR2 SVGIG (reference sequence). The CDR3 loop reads CASPPGTLNTGELFF. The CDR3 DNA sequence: TGTGCCTCCCCTCCCGGGACACTGAACACCGGGGAGCTGTTTTTT.

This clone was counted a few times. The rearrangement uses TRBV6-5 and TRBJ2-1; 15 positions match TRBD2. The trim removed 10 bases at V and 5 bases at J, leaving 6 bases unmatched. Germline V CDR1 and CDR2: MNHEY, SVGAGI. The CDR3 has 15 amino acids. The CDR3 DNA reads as TGTGCCACTGGAGGACTAGCGGGAGGGGACAATGAGCAGTTCTTC. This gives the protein CATGGLAGGDNEQFF.

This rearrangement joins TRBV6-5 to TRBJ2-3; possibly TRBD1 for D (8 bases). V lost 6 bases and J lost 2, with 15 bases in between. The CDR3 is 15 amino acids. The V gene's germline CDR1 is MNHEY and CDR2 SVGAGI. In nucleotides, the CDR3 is TGTGCCAGCAGCAACAGGGGGGGAGACACAGATACGCAGTATTTT. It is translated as CASSNRGGDTDTQYF.

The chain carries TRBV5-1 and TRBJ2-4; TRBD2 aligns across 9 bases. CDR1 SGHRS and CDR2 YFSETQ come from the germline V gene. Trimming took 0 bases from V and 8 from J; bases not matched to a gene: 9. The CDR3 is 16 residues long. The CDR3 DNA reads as TGCGCCAGCAGCTTGGGAGCGCGGGAGGGCCGGGACATTCAGTACTTC. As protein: CASSLGAREGRDIQYF.

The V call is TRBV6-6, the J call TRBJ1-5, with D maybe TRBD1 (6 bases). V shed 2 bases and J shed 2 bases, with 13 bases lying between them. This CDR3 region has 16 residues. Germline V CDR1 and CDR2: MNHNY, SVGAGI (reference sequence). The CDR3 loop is CASSYVQGGGNQPQHF. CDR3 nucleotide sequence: TGTGCCAGCAGTTACGTACAGGGTGGAGGCAATCAGCCCCAGCATTTT.

The CDR3 bases are TGTGCCAGCAGGGCGACAGGGGTCTACGAGCAGTACTTC. Amino acid sequence: CASRATGVYEQYF. This chain uses TRBV28 with TRBJ2-7, with TRBD1 matching 8 bases. Germline V lookup: CDR1 MDHEN, CDR2 SYDVKM. After removal of 6 bases from V and 3 bases from J, the junction contained 4 bases not matched to a gene. The CDR3 runs to 13 residues.

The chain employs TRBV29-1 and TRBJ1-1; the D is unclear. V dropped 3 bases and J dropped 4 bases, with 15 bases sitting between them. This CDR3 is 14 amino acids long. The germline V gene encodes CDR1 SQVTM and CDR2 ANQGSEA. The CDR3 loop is CSVDSGRASTEAFF. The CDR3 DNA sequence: TGCAGCGTTGATTCGGGGAGGGCTTCCACTGAAGCTTTCTTT.

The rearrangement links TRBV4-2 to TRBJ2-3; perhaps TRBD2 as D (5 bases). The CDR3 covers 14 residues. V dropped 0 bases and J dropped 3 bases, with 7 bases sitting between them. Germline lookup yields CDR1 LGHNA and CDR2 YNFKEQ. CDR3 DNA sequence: TGTGCCAGCAGCCAAGAACGGGGTACAGATACGCAGTATTTT. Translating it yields CASSQERGTDTQYF.

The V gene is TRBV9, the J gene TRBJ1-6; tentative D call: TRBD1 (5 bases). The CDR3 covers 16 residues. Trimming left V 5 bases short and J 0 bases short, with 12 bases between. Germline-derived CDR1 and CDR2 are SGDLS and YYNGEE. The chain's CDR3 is CASSDDSSSYNSPLHF. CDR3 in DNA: TGTGCCAGCAGTGACGACAGCAGCTCCTATAATTCACCCCTCCACTTT. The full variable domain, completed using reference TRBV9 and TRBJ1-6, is DSGVTQTPKHLITATGQRVTLRCSPRSGDLSVYWYQQSLDQGLQFLIQYYNGEERAKGNILERFSAQQFPDLHSELNLSSLELGDSALYFCASSDDSSSYNSPLHFGNGTRLTVT.

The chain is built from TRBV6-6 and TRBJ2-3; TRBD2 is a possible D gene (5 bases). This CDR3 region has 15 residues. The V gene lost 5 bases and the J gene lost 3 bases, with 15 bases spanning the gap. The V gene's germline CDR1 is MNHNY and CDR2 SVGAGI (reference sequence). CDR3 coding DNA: TGTGCCAGCAGTCCCCCGAGGGAGAAGACAGATACGCAGTATTTT. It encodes CASSPPREKTDTQYF.

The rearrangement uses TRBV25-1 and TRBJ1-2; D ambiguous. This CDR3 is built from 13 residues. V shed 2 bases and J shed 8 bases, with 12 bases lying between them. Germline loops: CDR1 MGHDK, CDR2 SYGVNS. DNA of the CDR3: TGTGCCAGCAGTGAAGGCGCCTGGGCAGGCTACACCTTC. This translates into CASSEGAWAGYTF.

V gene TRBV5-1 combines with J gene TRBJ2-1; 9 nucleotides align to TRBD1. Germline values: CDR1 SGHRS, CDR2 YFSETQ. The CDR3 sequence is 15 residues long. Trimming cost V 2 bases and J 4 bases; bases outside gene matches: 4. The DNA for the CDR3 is TGCGCCAGCAGCTTCCTCGGACAGGGGTACAATGAGCAGTTCTTC. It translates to CASSFLGQGYNEQFF.

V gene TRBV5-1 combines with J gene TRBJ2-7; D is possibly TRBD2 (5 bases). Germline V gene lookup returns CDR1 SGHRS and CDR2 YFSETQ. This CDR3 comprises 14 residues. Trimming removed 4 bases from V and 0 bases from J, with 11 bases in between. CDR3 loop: CASSGSGSSYEQYF. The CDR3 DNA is TGCGCCAGCAGCGGGAGCGGAAGCTCCTACGAGCAGTACTTC.

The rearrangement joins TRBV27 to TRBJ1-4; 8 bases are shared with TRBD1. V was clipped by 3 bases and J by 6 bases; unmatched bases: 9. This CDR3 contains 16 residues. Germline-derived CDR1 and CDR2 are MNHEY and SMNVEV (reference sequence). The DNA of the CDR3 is TGTGCCAGCAGTTTTGCCGGGACAGGCCGGGATGAAAAACTGTTTTTT. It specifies CASSFAGTGRDEKLFF. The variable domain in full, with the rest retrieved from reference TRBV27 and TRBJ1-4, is EAQVTQNPRYLITVTGKKLTVTCSQNMNHEYMSWYRQDPGLGLRQIYYSMNVEVTDKGDVPEGYKVSRKEKRNFPLILESPSPNQTSLYFCASSFAGTGRDEKLFFGSGTQLSVL.

CDR3 sequence reads: CASSLPHGALLDEAFF. The CDR3 region has the DNA TGTGCCAGCAGCCTACCTCATGGGGCGCTGCTCGATGAAGCTTTCTTT. The rearrangement links TRBV7-4 to TRBJ1-1; D may be TRBD1 (5 bases). V dropped 5 bases and J dropped 7 bases, with 23 bases sitting between them. The length of the CDR3 is 16 residues. From germline, CDR1 is SGHVT and CDR2 SQSDAQ.

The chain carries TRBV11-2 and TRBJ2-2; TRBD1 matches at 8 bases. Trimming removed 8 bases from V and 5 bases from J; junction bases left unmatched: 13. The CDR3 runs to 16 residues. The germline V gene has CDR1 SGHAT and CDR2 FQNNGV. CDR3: CASGPWTGINTGELFF. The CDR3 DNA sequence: TGTGCCAGCGGCCCCTGGACAGGGATCAATACCGGGGAGCTGTTTTTT.

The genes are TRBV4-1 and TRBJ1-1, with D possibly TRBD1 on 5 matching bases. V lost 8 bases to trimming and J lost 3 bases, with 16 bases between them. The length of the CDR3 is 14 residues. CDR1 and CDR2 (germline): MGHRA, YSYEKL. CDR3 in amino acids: CASGFSPGDTEAFF. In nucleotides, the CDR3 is TGCGCCAGCGGATTTAGCCCGGGGGACACTGAAGCTTTCTTT.

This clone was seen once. The CDR3 DNA reads TGTGCCAGCAGAGTGGTGGGGAGGCCCCAGCATTTT. Its protein product is CASRVVGRPQHF. The chain links TRBV28 to TRBJ1-5; D ambiguous. The CDR3 runs 12 residues. CDR1 is MDHEN, CDR2 SYDVKM, per germline. Deletions cut 6 bases from V and 9 bases from J, with 12 bases between.

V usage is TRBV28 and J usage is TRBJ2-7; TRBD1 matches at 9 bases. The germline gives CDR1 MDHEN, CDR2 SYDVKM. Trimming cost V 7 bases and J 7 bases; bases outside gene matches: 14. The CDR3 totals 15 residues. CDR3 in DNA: TGTGCCAGCAATCCTCGGACAGGGGCTCCGGGGGAGCAGTACTTC. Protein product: CASNPRTGAPGEQYF.

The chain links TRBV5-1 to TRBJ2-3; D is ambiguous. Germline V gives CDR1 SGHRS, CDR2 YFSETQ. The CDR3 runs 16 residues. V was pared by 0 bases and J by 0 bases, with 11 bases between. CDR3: CASSLAGASSTDTQYF. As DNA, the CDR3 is TGCGCCAGCAGCTTGGCCGGAGCGTCTAGCACAGATACGCAGTATTTT.

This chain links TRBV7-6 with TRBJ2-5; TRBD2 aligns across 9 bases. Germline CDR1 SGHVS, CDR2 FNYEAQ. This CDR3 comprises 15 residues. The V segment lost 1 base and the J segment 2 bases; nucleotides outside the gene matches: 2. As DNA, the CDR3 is TGTGCCAGCAGCTTAGGGGCGGGGGGGCAAGAGACCCAGTACTTC. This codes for CASSLGAGGQETQYF.

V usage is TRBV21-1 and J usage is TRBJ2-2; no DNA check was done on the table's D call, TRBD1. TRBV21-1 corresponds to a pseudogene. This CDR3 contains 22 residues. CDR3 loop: CASSKVQSQTGGAFANTGELFF. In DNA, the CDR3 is TGTGCCAGCAGCAAAGTCCAATCTCAAACAGGGGGTGCTTTTGCGAACACCGGGGAGCTGTTTTTT.

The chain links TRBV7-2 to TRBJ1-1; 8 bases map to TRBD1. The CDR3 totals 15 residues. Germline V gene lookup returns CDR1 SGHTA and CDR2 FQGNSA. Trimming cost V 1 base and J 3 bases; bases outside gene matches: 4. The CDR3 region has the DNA TGTGCCAGCAGCTTAGTTGTGGACAGGGACACTGAAGCTTTCTTT. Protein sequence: CASSLVVDRDTEAFF.

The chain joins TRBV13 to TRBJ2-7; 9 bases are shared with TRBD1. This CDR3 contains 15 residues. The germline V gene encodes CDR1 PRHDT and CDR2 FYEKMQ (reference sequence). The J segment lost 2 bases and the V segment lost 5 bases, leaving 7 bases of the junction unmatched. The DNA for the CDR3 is TGTGCCAGCAGCCTCGGGACAGGGCTCACCTACGAGCAGTACTTC. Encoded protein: CASSLGTGLTYEQYF.

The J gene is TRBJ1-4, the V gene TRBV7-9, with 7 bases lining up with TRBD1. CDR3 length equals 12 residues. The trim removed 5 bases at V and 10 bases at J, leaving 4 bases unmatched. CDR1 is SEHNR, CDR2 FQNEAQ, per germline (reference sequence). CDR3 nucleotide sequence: TGTGCCAGCAGCAACCCAGGGGGAAAACTGTTTTTT. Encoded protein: CASSNPGGKLFF.

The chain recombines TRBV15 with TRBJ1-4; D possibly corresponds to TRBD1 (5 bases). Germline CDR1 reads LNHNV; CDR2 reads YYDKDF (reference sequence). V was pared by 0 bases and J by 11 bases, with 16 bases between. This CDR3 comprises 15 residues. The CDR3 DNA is TGTGCCACCAGCAGAGATGGGGCCGGCTTTGACAAACTGTTTTTT. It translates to CATSRDGAGFDKLFF. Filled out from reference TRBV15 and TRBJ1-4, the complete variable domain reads DAMVIQNPRYQVTQFGKPVTLSCSQTLNHNVMYWYQQKSSQAPKLLFHYYDKDFNNEADTPDNFQSRRPNTSFCFLDIRSPGLGDTAMYLCATSRDGAGFDKLFFGSGTQLSVL.